This TCR beta chain stems from a study of blood T cell repertoires in COVID-19 (TCRdb year 2020). As for the study more broadly: Collaborator samples came from the United States, Italy and Spain and covered acute and convalescent phases of COVID-19. Samples came from the ongoing ImmuneRACE study (first 160 participants) plus 1,254 subjects from 6 global collaborators. A de-identified subject ID, COVID-19 status, age in years and sex were almost always included in the sample metadata. The repertoires were released in a freely available public database meant as a resource for research on the immune response to SARS-CoV-2. The material from the prospective study consisted of cDNA or gDNA derived from T cells, B-cell-depleted T cells, or PBMCs. Where available, HLA class I and class II types were taken from metadata supplied by the sample provider and were not determined by assay-based typing. The dataset comprised deeply sampled blood TCRbeta repertoires from subjects exposed to, actively infected with, or recovered from COVID-19. Points the paper makes about the study in general: The amount of clinical and demographic metadata varied by source and participant and was provided uncurated.

Trimming leaves V shorter by 1 base and J shorter by 12 bases, with the junction holding 7 bases beyond the gene matches. The CDR3 runs 13 amino acids, cysteine and phenylalanine included. CDR3 DNA only is kept here, 39 bases in frame from base 1. Taken from the germline V gene (reference sequence), the CDR1 and CDR2 loops are LNHDA and SQIVND. On this clone: The clone's antigen remains unknown. No per-base quality is available; no much larger clone lies one base away.

Participants in the prospective study were aged roughly 18 to 100 years, lived in about two dozen United States geographic areas, and enrolled through a virtual design. In the prospective study, cohorts were assigned on the basis of participant-reported clinical history obtained from a screening survey and a study questionnaire. Recovered participants in ImmuneRACE Cohort 3 were defined by two consecutive negative NP/OP PCR tests, clearance by a healthcare professional, or resolution of symptoms. Each participant in the prospective study had whole blood, serum and a nasopharyngeal or oropharyngeal swab collected by mobile phlebotomists. Additional blood draws and questionnaires over an approximately two-month period could optionally be provided by prospective study participants. Before DNA extraction, prospective study blood samples were shipped either frozen or at room temperature. TCRbeta CDR3 regions were amplified from genomic DNA using the immunoSEQ Assay, a bias-controlled multiplex PCR. Per the authors' processing: The number of nucleated cells in each sample was estimated from the amplification of reference gene primers within the assay. To quantify the absolute abundance of each unique TCRbeta CDR3 rearrangement, sequence reads were collapsed and filtered. For each sample, productive Simpson clonality was calculated by taking the square root of Simpson's diversity index across productive rearrangements. TCRdb holds this immuneACCESS table with in-frame rearrangements only. Some clones are missing; in checked studies, unresolved V genes explain under half, and the rest has no known cause. The D gene and trimming were derived from the DNA, and the V and J assignments and clone size from that table. Present in this sample are around 370,000 clones, 88% of which were seen just once. 1.2% of the sample belongs to the ten largest clones.

Recombination linked TRBV19 to TRBJ1-1, with TRBD1 matching 8 junction bases. Sequencing used PBMCs or T cells enriched from blood (not recorded which). This TCR derives from a woman between 18 and 29 years old who had recovered from COVID-19. Read as DNA, the sequence is TGTGCCAGTAGTATAGGGTCACAGGGGGAGTCTTTCTTT. Its translation reads: CASSIGSQGESFF.